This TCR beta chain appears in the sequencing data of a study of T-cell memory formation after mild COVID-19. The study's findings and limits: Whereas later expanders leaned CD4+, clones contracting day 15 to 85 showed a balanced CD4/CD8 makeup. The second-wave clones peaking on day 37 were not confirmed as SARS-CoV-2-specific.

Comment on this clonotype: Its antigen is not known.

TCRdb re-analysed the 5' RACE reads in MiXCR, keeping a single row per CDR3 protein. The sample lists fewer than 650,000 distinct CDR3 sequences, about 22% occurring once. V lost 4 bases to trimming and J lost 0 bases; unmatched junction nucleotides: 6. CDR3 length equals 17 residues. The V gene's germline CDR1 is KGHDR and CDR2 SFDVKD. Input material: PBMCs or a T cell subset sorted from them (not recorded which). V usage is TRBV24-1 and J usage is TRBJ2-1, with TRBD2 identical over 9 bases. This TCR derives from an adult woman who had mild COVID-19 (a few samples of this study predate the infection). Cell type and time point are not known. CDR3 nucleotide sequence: TGTGCCACCAGTGAGGCGGCGGGAGGGAGCTCCTACAATGAGCAGTTCTTC. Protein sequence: CATSEAAGGSSYNEQFF.